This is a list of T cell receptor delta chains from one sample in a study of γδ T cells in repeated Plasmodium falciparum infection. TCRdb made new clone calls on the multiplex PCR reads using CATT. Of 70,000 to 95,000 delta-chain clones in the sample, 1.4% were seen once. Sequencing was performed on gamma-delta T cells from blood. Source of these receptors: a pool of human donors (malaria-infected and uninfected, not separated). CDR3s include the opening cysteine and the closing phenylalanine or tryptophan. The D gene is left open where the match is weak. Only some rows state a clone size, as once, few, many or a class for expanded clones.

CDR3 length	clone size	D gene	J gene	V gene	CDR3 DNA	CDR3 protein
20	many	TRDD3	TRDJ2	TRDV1	TGTGCTCTTGGGGAATCGTATTGGGATACGGGGACCACTTTGACAGCACAACTCTTCTTT	CALGESYWDTGTTLTAQLFF
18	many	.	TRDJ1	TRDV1	TGTGCTCTTGGGGAACCTCGTCAGCGGAGCGTGTATACCGATAAACTCATCTTT	CALGEPRQRSVYTDKLIF
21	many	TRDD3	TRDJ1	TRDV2	TGTGCCTGTGACGGGCTGGGGGATACGACAGAAACGTCCCTGTACACCGATAAACTCATCTTT	CACDGLGDTTETSLYTDKLIF
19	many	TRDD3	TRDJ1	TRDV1	TGTGCTCTTGGGGAACTAGAAAGGTCGGATCTGGGGGACGCTTCAAAACTCATCTTT	CALGELERSDLGDASKLIF
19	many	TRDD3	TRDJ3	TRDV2	TGTGCCTGTGACACCGTACTGGGGGATTTCTCCTGGGACACCCGACAGATGTTTTTC	CACDTVLGDFSWDTRQMFF
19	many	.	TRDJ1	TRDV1	TGTGCTCTTGGGGGGATCGGACCCTACGCACTGGCGCTGTCTGGGAAACTCATCTTT	CALGGIGPYALALSGKLIF
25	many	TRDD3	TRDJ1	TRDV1	TGTGCTCTTGGGGACCCTCTGTCCTACGGGCGTAGAATGGGGGATACGCGGCGGAGGACCGATAAACTCATCTTT	CALGDPLSYGRRMGDTRRRTDKLIF
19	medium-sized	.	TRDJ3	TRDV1	TGTGCTCTTGGGAAGCCCTGGGGCCTCAGCTCCTGGGACACCCGACAGATGTTTTTC	CALGKPWGLSSWDTRQMFF
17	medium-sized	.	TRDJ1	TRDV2	TGTGCCTGTGACACCGTAAGTACCCAACCCAACACCGATAAACTCATCTTT	CACDTVSTQPNTDKLIF
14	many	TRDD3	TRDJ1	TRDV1	TGTGCTCTTGGGGCGGGATACGCCAACGATAAACTCATCTTT	CALGAGYANDKLIF
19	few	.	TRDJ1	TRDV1	TGTGCACTTGGGGAACTAGTACCTACGGCGGATAAATCAATACGTAAACTCATCTTT	CALGELVPTADKSIRKLIF
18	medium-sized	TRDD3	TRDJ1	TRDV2	TGTGCCTGTGACACTCTGGCTGGGGGAACGTCGTACACCGATAAACTCATCTTT	CACDTLAGGTSYTDKLIF
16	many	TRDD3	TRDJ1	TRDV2	TGTGCCTGTGACAGACTGGGGGGTTCGTACACCGATAAACTCATCTTT	CACDRLGGSYTDKLIF
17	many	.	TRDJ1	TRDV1	TGTGCTCTTGGGGAGGTACGGTCATGCCTGTACACCGATAAACTCATCTTT	CALGEVRSCLYTDKLIF
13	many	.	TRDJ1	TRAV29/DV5	TGTGCAAATCGCCTTCTCCATCCCGATAAACTCATCTTT	CANRLLHPDKLIF
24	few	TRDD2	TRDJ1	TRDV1	TGTGCTCTTGGGGAGCGGTACTTCCTAAGGACAATTCCGTGGGAATTTCGGTACACCGATAAACTCATCTTT	CALGERYFLRTIPWEFRYTDKLIF
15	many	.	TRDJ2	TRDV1	TGTGCTCTTGGGGTCGTGGGGTTTCCTGCGGGACAACTCTTCTTT	CALGVVGFPAGQLFF
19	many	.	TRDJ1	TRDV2	TGTGCCTGTGGTAGCGCCCTTTCTTCCGAGGGACTCCCCACCGATAAACTCATCTTT	CACGSALSSEGLPTDKLIF
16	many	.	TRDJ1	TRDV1	TGTGCTCTTGGGGAGGTAGGAGCTCATTCTTACGATAAACTCATCTTT	CALGEVGAHSYDKLIF
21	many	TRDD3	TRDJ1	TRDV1	TGTGCTCTTGGGGTCCAGGGTTCCTACATTCAGTTACTGGGGGATACCGATAAACTCATCTTT	CALGVQGSYIQLLGDTDKLIF
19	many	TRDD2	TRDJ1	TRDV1	TGTGCTCTTGGGGAACCTCTGGTCTTGGTCCGTTCCTACACCGATAAACACATCTTT	CALGEPLVLVRSYTDKHIF
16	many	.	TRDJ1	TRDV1	TGTGCTCTTGGGGAACTAGTGTTACTGAGTACCGATAAACTCATCTTT	CALGELVLLSTDKLIF
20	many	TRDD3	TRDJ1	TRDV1	TGTGCTCTTGGGCCCACCTCTGGGGGATACGCGTCCCCCTGCACCGATAAACTCATCTTT	CALGPTSGGYASPCTDKLIF
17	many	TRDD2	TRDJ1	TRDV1	TGTGCTCTTGGGGTTTCCGATCACTTCCTATCTAACGGTAAACTCATCTTT	CALGVSDHFLSNGKLIF
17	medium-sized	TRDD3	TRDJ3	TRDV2	TGTGCCTGTGACGATACTGGGGGATCCTGGGACACCCGACAGATGTTTTTC	CACDDTGGSWDTRQMFF
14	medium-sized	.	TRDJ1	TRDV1	TGTGCTCTTGGGGGTCCTGGTGACACCGATAAACTCATCTTT	CALGGPGDTDKLIF
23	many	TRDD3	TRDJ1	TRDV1	TGTGCTCTTGGGGAACTATCGGTCGGGAACCCGTCGTTACTGGGGGTATTCACCGATAAACTCATCTTT	CALGELSVGNPSLLGVFTDKLIF
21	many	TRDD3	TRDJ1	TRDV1	TGTGCTCTTGGGGAATCAGCCTTCCCACTTAACTGGGGGATATACACCGATAAACTCATCTTT	CALGESAFPLNWGIYTDKLIF
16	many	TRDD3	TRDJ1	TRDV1	TGTGCTCTTGGGGAATCCTGGGGGATTTACACCGATAAACTCATCTTT	CALGESWGIYTDKLIF
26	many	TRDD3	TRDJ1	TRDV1	TGTGCTCTTGGGGGACGGGTAGACATACTGGGGGATACGCGTATAATATTAGGGCGGATAAGAACAAAACTCATCTTT	CALGGRVDILGDTRIILGRIRTKLIF
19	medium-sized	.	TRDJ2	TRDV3	TGTGCCTTCCTAGGCCTTCCTACGTCTTGGGGGATCTTGACAGCACAACTCTTCTTT	CAFLGLPTSWGILTAQLFF
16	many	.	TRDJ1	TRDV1	TGTGCTCTTGGGGAATCCTTGGGGTACTGGGACGATAAACTCATCTTT	CALGESLGYWDDKLIF
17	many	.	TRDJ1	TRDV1	TGTGCTCTTGGGGAACGGGGCACGTCAGGATACACCGATAAACTCATCTTT	CALGERGTSGYTDKLIF
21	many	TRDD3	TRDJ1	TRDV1	TGTGCTCTTGGGACCGGGCGTCCTTCCTACAAGTACTGGGGGATACAACCGAAACTCATCTTT	CALGTGRPSYKYWGIQPKLIF
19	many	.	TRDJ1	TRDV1	TGTGCTCTTGGGGCGTACTTCCTACTGGGGGAACATAAGACCGATAAACTCATCTTT	CALGAYFLLGEHKTDKLIF
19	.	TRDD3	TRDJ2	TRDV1	TGTGCTCTTGGGGAACCCCGGATGAACTGGGGGATACCGACAGCACAACTCTTCTTT	CALGEPRMNWGIPTAQLFF